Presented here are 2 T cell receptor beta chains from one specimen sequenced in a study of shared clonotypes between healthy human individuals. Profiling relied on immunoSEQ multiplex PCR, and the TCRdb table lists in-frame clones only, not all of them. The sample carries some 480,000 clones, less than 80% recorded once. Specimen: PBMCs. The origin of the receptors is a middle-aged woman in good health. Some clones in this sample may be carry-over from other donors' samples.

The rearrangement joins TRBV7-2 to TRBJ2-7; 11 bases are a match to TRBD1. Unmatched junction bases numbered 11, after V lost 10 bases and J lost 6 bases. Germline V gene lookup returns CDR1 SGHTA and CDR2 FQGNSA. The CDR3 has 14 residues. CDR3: CATGQGASFTEQYF. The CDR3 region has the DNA TGTGCCACCGGACAGGGGGCAAGTTTCACCGAGCAGTACTTC.

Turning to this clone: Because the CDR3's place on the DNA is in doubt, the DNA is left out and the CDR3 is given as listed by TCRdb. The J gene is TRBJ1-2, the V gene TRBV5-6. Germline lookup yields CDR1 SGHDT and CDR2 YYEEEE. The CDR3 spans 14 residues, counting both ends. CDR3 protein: CASSLQRGVGWGTF.